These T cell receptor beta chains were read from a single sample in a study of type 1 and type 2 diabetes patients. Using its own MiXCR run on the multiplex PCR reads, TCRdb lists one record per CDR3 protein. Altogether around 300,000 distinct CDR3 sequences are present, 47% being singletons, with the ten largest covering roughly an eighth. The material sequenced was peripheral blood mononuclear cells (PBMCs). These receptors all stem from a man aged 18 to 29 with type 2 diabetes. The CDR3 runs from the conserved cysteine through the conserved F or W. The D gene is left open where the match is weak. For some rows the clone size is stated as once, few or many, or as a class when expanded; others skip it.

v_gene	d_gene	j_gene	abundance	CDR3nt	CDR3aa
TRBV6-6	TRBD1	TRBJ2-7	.	TGTGCCAGCAGACAGGGGACAGACTACGAGCAGTACTTC	CASRQGTDYEQYF
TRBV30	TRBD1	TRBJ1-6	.	TGTGCCTGGAAGGGACAGGGGAATTCACCCCTCCACTTT	CAWKGQGNSPLHF
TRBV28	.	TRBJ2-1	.	TGTGCCAGCAGTTGGGGGGCAGGGGGTTTCGATGAGCAGTTCTTC	CASSWGAGGFDEQFF
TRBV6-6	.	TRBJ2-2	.	TGTGCCAGCAGTTTTCAGGGGAGAGGGACCGGGGAGCTGTTTTTT	CASSFQGRGTGELFF
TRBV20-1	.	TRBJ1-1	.	TGCAGTGCTGCTACAGGGTACGCTGAAGCTTTCTTT	CSAATGYAEAFF
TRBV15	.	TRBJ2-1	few	TGTGCCACCAGCAGGGGTGGGGATCGAAATGAGCAGTTCTTC	CATSRGGDRNEQFF
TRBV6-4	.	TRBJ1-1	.	TGTGCCAGCAGTTGGGGCCCGGTGGCGGTACAGGGAGAAGCTTTCTTT	CASSWGPVAVQGEAFF
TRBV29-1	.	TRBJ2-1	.	TGCAGCGTCCCGAAGGACGGGAGTATGAGGAATGAGCAGTTCTTC	CSVPKDGSMRNEQFF
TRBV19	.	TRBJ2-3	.	TGTGCCAGTAGTATAGCCAGCGTTGGGTCAGATACGCAGTATTTT	CASSIASVGSDTQYF
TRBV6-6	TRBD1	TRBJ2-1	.	TGTGCCAGCAGTATAGAGGGGGCAAGACACAATGAGCAGTTCTTC	CASSIEGARHNEQFF
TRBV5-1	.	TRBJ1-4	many	TGCGCCAGCAGTGATGTGTCCGAAAAACTGTTTTTT	CASSDVSEKLFF
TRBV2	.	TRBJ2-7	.	TGTGCCAGCAGTGAAGTTTACGAGCAGTACTTC	CASSEVYEQYF
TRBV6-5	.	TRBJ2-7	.	TGTGCCAGCAGTTACGGACAGAGTCCCTACGAGCAGTACTTC	CASSYGQSPYEQYF
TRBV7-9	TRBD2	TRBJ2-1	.	TGTGCCAGCAGCTCTAATGGGCGGGGGGAGTCTGATGAGCAGTTCTTC	CASSSNGRGESDEQFF
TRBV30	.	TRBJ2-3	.	TGTGCCTGGAGTGTAGGGGCGACAGCCACAGATACGCAGTATTTT	CAWSVGATATDTQYF
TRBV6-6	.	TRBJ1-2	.	TGTGCCAGCAGTGACAGCGGGGGGGGGTCCTATGGCTACACCTTC	CASSDSGGGSYGYTF
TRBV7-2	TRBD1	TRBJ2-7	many	TGTGCCAGCAGCTTAGACAGGGGACCCTACGAGCAGTACTTC	CASSLDRGPYEQYF
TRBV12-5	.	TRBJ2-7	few	TGTGCTAGTGGTGGCGGAGCCGCCTACGAGCAGTACTTC	CASGGGAAYEQYF
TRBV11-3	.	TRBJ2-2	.	TGTGCCAGCAGCCAAAAATCCGGGCCACGATCCGGGGAGCTGTTTTTT	CASSQKSGPRSGELFF
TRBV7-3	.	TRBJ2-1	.	TGTGCCAGCAGCTTCGACAGTCTCAATGAGCAGTTCTTC	CASSFDSLNEQFF
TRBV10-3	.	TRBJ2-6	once	TGTGCCATCAGTGAGTCTAAAGGAAGTATCTCTGGGGCCAACGTCCTGACTTTC	CAISESKGSISGANVLTF
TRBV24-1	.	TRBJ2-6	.	TGTGCCACCATTCAGATTGAGGGGGCCAACGTCCTGACTTTC	CATIQIEGANVLTF
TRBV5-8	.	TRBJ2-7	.	TGTGCCAGCAGCTCCATAGGTCTCGAGCAGTACTTC	CASSSIGLEQYF
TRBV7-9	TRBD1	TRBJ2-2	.	TGTGCCAGCAGTACGGGACAGGGTGGCTCCCTGTGGGGAATCGGGGAGCTGTTTTTT	CASSTGQGGSLWGIGELFF
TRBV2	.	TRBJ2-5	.	TGTGCCGGCAGGGGGGCCCAAGAGACCCAGTACTTC	CAGRGAQETQYF
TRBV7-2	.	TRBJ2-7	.	TGTGCCAGCAGCCACTGGGACGTCTTCTACGAGCAGTACTTC	CASSHWDVFYEQYF
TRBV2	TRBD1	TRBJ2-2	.	TGTGCCAGCAGTGAAGGACAGGGGGCGCGAAGCGGGGAGCTGTTTTTT	CASSEGQGARSGELFF
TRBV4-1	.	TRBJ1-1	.	TGCGCCAGCAGCCAAGAAGCCAGCTTTATCACTGAAGCTTTCTTT	CASSQEASFITEAFF
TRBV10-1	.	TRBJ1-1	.	TGTGCCATCAGTGAATCCAGGGACCAAACTGCTCGGGCTTTCTTT	CAISESRDQTARAFF
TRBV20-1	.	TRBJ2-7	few	TGCAGTGCTAGGTCCGGGGTACGTGCTGGGGGGGAGCAGTACTTC	CSARSGVRAGGEQYF
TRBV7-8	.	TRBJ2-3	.	TGTGCCAGCAGCACCGCCGGGCCCCAGGATACGCAGTATTTT	CASSTAGPQDTQYF
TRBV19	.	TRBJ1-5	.	TGTGCCAGTAGTGTTCAACTCCCCAATCAGCCCCAGCATTTT	CASSVQLPNQPQHF
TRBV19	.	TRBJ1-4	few	TGTGCCAGTAGAGACGGTCTGTTAAATGAAAAACTGTTTTTT	CASRDGLLNEKLFF
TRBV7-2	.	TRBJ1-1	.	TGTGCCAGCAGCTTAGGCGAGGTCGACACTGAAGCTTTCTTT	CASSLGEVDTEAFF
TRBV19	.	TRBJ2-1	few	TGTGCCAGTAGTATAGATCTAATGGACACCCGTTCGTTCTTC	CASSIDLMDTRSFF
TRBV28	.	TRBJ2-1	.	TGTGCCAGCAGTTTATTATTGCCAGAATTTTACAATGAGCAGTTCTTC	CASSLLLPEFYNEQFF
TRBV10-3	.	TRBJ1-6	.	TGTGCCATCACCGGGGGGGAGAATTCACCCCTCCACTTT	CAITGGENSPLHF
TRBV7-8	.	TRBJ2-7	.	TGTGCCAGCAGCGCCGCGGTCGGGGAGCAGTACTTC	CASSAAVGEQYF
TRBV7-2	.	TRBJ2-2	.	TGTGCCAGCAGCGCGCAGGGAAACACCGGGGAGCTGTTTTTT	CASSAQGNTGELFF
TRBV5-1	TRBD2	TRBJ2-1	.	TGCGCCAGCAGGAGGGGGCGGGAGGGCCTTAGTGAGCAGTTCTTC	CASRRGREGLSEQFF
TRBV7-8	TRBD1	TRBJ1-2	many	TGTGCCAGCAGCACAACAGGGGGCGCTAACTATGGCTACACCTTC	CASSTTGGANYGYTF
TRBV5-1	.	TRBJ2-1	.	TGCGCCAGCAGCCCGAGCGGAAAAGCCTACAATGAGCAGTTCTTC	CASSPSGKAYNEQFF
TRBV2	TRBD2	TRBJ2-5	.	TGTGCCAGCAGCCATCCTAGCGGGAGCTTCGAGACCCAGTACTTC	CASSHPSGSFETQYF
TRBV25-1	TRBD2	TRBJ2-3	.	TGTGCCAGCAGTGGTACTAGCGGGAGCACAGATACGCAGTATTTT	CASSGTSGSTDTQYF
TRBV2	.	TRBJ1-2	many	TGTGCCAGCAGTGAGCCAGGGGCCGAGACTAACTATGGCTACACCTTC	CASSEPGAETNYGYTF
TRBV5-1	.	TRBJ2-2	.	TGCGCCAGCAGACAAACCGGGGAGCTGTTTTTT	CASRQTGELFF
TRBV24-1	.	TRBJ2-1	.	TGTGCCACCAGTTTTGGCAACAATGAGCAGTTCTTC	CATSFGNNEQFF
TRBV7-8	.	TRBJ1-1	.	TGTGCCTGGACCATCGTGGGCACTGAAGCTTTCTTT	CAWTIVGTEAFF